These 2 T cell receptor beta chains were all obtained from the same sample, sequenced in a study of OX40 agonist ivuxolimab in advanced cancers. Clones were sequenced by immunoSEQ multiplex PCR, and TCRdb holds only the in-frame ones, with some missing. The table lists tens of thousands of clones, 85% to 90% of them singletons, with 1% to 1.5% in the top ten. This sample comprised CD4+ or CD8+ T cells sorted from blood, obtained in a trial of the OX40 agonist ivuxolimab. Receptor source: an adult with an advanced solid tumor such as melanoma, head and neck, liver or kidney cancer.

The chain's CDR3 is CASTPEDRNFYGYTF. The CDR3 DNA sequence: TGTGCCAGCACACCTGAGGACAGGAACTTCTATGGCTACACCTTC. V is TRBV2 and J is TRBJ1-2, with 7 bases aligning to TRBD1. The CDR3 consists of 15 residues. V lost 7 bases, J lost 4 bases, and 12 bases stayed unmatched. Germline assignment: CDR1 SNHLY and CDR2 FYNNEI.

The chain links TRBV18 to TRBJ1-4; no clear D gene. With 4 bases removed from V and 4 bases from J, the gap between germline ends came to 7 bases. The CDR3 is made up of 13 amino acids. Germline CDR1 reads KGHSH; CDR2 reads LQKENI. CDR3 protein: CASSRAINEKLFF. In DNA form, the CDR3 reads TGTGCCAGCTCACGGGCCATTAATGAAAAACTGTTTTTT.